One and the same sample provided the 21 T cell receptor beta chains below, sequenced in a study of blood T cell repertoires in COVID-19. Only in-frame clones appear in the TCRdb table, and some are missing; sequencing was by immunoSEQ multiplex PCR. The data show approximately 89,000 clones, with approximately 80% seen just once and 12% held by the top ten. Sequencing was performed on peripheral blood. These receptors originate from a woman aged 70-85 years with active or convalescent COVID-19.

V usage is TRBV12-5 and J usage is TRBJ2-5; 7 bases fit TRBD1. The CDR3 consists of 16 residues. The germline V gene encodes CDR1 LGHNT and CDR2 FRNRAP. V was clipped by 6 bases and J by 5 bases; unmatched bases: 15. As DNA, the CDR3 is TGTGCTAGTGGCCGGCCGATGACAGGGTCTGCGGAGACCCAGTACTTC. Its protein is CASGRPMTGSAETQYF. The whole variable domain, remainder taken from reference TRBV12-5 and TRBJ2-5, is DARVTQTPRHKVTEMGQEVTMRCQPILGHNTVFWYRQTMMQGLELLAYFRNRAPLDDSGMPKDRFSAEMPDATLATLKIQPSEPRDSAVYFCASGRPMTGSAETQYFGPGTRLLVL.

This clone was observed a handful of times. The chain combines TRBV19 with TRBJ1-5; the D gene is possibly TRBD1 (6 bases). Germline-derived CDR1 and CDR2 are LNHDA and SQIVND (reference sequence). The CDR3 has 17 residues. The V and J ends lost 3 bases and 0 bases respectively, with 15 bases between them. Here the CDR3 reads CASSMQGRGYSNQPQHF. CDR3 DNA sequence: TGTGCCAGTAGTATGCAGGGGCGAGGGTATAGCAATCAGCCCCAGCATTTT.

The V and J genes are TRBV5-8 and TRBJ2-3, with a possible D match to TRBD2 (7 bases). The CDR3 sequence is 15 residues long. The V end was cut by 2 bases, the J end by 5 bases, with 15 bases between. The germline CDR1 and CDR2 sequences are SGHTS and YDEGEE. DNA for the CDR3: TGTGCCAGCAGCTTCTCCCCCGGGGGGCGAGATACGCAGTATTTT. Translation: CASSFSPGGRDTQYF.

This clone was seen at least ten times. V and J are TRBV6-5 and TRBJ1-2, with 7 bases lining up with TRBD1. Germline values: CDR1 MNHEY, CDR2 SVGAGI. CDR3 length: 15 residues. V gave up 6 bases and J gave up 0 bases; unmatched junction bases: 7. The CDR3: CASRSPGQTNYGYTF. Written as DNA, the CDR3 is TGTGCCAGCAGGTCCCCGGGACAGACTAACTATGGCTACACCTTC.

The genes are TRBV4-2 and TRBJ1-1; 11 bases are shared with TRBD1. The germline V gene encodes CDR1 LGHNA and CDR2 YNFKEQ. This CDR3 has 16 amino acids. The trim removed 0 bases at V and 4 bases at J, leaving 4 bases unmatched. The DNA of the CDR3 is TGTGCCAGCAGCCAAGAATGGGGACAGGGGGGCACTGAAGCTTTCTTT. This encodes CASSQEWGQGGTEAFF.

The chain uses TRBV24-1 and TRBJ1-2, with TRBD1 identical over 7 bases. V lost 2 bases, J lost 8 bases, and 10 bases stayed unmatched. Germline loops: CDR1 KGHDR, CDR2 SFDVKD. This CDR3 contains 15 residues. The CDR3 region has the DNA TGTGCCACCAGTGATTCCAGGGGGGCAGGCGGAGGCTACACCTTC. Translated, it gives CATSDSRGAGGGYTF.

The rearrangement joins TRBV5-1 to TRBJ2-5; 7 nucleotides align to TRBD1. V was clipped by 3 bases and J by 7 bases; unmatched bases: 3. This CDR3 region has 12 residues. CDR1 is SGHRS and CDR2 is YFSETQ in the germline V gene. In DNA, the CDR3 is TGCGCCAGCAGCTCTGACAGGGTGACCCAGTACTTC. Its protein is CASSSDRVTQYF.

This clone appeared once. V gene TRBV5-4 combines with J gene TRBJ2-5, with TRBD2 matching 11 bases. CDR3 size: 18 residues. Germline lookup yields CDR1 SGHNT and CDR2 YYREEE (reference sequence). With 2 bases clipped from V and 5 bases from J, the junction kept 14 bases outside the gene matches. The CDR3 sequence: CASSFGLAGGNTGETQYF. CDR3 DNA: TGTGCCAGCAGCTTTGGGCTAGCGGGGGGTAACACAGGGGAGACCCAGTACTTC.

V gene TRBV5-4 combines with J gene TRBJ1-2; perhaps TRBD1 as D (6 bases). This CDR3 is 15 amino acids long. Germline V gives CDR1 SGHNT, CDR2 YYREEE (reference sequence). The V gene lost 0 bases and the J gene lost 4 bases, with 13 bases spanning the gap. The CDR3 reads CASSLAVGGAYGYTF. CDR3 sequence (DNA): TGTGCCAGCAGCTTGGCGGTAGGGGGAGCCTATGGCTACACCTTC.

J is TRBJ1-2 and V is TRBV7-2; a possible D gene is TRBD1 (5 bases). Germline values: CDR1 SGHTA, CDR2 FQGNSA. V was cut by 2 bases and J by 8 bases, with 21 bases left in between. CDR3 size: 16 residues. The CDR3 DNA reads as TGTGCCAGCAGCTTAAACAGGCCCTACGTTCGGAAAGGCTACACCTTC. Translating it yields CASSLNRPYVRKGYTF.

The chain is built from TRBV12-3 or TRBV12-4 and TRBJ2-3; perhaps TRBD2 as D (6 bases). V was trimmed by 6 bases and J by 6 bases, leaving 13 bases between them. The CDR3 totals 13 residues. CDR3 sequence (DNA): TGTGCCAGCAGATTGAATAGCGGTGATACGCAGTATTTT. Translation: CASRLNSGDTQYF.

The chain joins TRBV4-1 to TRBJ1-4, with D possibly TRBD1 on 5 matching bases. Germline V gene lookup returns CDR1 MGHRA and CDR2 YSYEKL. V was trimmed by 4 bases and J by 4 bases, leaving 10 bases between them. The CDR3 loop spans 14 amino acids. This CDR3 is CASSRRGINEKLFF. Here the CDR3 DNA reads TGCGCCAGCAGCCGGAGGGGAATTAATGAAAAACTGTTTTTT.

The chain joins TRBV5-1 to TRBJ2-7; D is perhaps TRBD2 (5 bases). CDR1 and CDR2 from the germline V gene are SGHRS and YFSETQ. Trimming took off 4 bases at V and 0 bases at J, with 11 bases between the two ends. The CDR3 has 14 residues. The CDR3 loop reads CASSVGDSSYEQYF. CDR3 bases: TGCGCCAGCAGCGTGGGAGATAGCTCCTACGAGCAGTACTTC.

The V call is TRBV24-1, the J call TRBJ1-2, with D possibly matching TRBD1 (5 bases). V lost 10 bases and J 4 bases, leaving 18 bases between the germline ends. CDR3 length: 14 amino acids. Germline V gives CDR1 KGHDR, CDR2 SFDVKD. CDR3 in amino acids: CATSGGISSYGYTF. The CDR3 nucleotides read TGTGCCACATCTGGGGGGATATCTAGCTATGGCTACACCTTC.

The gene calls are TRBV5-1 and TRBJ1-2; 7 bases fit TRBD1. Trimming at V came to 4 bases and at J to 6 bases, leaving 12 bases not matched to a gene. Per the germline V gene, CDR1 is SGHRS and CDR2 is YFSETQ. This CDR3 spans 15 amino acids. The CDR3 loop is CASSPLTGWGDGYTF. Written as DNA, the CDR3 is TGCGCCAGCAGCCCTTTGACAGGGTGGGGAGATGGCTACACCTTC. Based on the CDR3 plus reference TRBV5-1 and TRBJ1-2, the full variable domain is KAGVTQTPRYLIKTRGQQVTLSCSPISGHRSVSWYQQTPGQGLQFLFEYFSETQRNKGNFPGRFSGRQFSNSRSEMNVSTLELGDSALYLCASSPLTGWGDGYTFGSGTRLTVV.

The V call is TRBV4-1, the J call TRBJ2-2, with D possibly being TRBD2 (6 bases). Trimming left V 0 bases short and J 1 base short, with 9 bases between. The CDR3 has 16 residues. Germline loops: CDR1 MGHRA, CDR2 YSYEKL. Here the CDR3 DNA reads TGCGCCAGCAGCCAAGAGAAGCGGGTGAACACCGGGGAGCTGTTTTTT. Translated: CASSQEKRVNTGELFF.

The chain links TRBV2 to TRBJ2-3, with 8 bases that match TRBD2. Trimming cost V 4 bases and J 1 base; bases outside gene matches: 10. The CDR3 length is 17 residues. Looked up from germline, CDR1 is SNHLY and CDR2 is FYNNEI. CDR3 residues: CASSGLAIVGRTDTQYF. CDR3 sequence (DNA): TGTGCCAGCAGTGGACTAGCGATCGTCGGTCGCACAGATACGCAGTATTTT.

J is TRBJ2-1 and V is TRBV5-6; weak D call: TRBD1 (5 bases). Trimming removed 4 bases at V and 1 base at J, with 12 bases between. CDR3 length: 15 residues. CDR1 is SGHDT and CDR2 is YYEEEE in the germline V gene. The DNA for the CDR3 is TGTGCCAGCAGCATCAGGGTGCGGTCCTACAATGAGCAGTTCTTC. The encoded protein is CASSIRVRSYNEQFF.

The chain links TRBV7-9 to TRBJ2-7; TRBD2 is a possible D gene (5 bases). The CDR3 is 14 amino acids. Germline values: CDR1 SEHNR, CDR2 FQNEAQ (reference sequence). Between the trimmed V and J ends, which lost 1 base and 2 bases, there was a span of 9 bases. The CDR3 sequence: CASSLVGETYEQYF. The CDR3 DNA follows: TGTGCCAGCAGCTTAGTCGGGGAGACCTACGAGCAGTACTTC.

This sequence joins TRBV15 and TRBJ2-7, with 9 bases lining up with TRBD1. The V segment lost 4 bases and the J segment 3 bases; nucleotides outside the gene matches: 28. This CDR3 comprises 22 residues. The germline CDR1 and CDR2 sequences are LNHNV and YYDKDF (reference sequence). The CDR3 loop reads CATSTTQNRDRAPASGNYEQYF. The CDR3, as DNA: TGTGCCACCAGCACCACCCAGAATCGGGACAGGGCCCCGGCTAGCGGTAACTACGAGCAGTACTTC.

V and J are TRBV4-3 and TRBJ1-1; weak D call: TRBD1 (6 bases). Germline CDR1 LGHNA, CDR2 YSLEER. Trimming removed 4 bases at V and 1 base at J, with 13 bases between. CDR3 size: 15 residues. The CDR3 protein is CASSRDMISNTEAFF. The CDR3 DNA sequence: TGCGCCAGCAGCCGGGACATGATTTCGAACACTGAAGCTTTCTTT.